This T cell receptor beta chain was obtained from a study of radiotherapy plus CTLA-4 blockade in lung cancer. As regards this clone: Its antigen is still unknown.

Libraries were prepared by immunoSEQ multiplex PCR; TCRdb keeps only in-frame clonotypes and omits some of them. Here the sample spans under 110,000 clones, more than 75% being singletons. Study findings and constraints: Response, reportedly, was best predicted by interferon-beta along with early blood T cell clone dynamics. The study found tumor-derived TCR clones expanded in blood after radiotherapy plus ipilimumab.

Focal radiation plus CTLA-4 blockade with ipilimumab was administered to patients who had chemo-refractory metastatic non-small-cell lung cancer. The source of this sequence is a human donor with non-small cell lung cancer that progressed on radiotherapy plus ipilimumab. Some clones in this sample may be carry-over from other donors' samples. The sequencing here drew on peripheral blood, taken from a patient treated with radiotherapy plus ipilimumab.

The CDR3 bases are TGTGCCAGCAGTCTGTCTGGGAGAGGGCGCGGTCAGCCCCAGCATTTT. Residues: CASSLSGRGRGQPQHF. This chain uses TRBV28 with TRBJ1-5; D unresolved. CDR3 length equals 16 residues. Trimming removed 5 bases at V and 6 bases at J, with 20 bases between. Per the germline V gene, CDR1 is MDHEN and CDR2 is SYDVKM.